Presented here are 21 T cell receptor beta chains from one specimen sequenced in a study of blood T cell repertoires in COVID-19. Libraries were prepared by immunoSEQ multiplex PCR; TCRdb keeps only in-frame clonotypes and omits some of them. The table includes some 250,000 clones, roughly 93% detected once. Sequenced sample: PBMCs or T cells enriched from blood (not recorded which). Receptor source: a woman in her 40s with acute COVID-19.

The chain joins TRBV5-4 to TRBJ2-2, with 7 bases aligning to TRBD1. The CDR3 runs 16 residues. V trimming: 4 bases; J trimming: 0 bases; junction bases outside the gene matches: 6. CDR1 is SGHNT, CDR2 YYREEE, per germline (reference sequence). The DNA of the CDR3 is TGTGCCAGCAGCGCGCGACAGGGCTCGAACACCGGGGAGCTGTTTTTT. Amino acid sequence: CASSARQGSNTGELFF.

The genes are TRBV19 and TRBJ1-5; D is uncertain. The CDR3 length is 14 residues. V was shortened by 4 bases and J by 6 bases, with 13 bases between the two germline ends. Per the germline V gene, CDR1 is LNHDA and CDR2 is SQIVND (reference sequence). CDR3 region: CASSTVGGGQPQHF. CDR3 DNA: TGTGCCAGTAGTACCGTGGGAGGTGGTCAGCCCCAGCATTTT. Full variable domain (remainder filled in from reference TRBV19 and TRBJ1-5): DGGITQSPKYLFRKEGQNVTLSCEQNLNHDAMYWYRQDPGQGLRLIYYSQIVNDFQKGDIAEGYSVSREKKESFPLTVTSAQKNPTAFYLCASSTVGGGQPQHFGDGTRLSIL.

The rearrangement links TRBV4-2 to TRBJ2-7; 7 nucleotides match TRBD2. CDR3 length: 17 residues. Trimming removed 2 bases from V and 5 bases from J; junction bases left unmatched: 15. The germline V gene has CDR1 LGHNA and CDR2 YNFKEQ. The CDR3 coding sequence is TGTGCCAGCAGCCAAAGAGGGGACGGGGGACTAACCGACGAGCAGTACTTC. Translated, it gives CASSQRGDGGLTDEQYF.

This clone was observed a handful of times. The CDR3 coding sequence is TGTGCCAGCAGTGAAACAGGGATCCCTTACCCCGAGCAGTACTTC. The encoded protein is CASSETGIPYPEQYF. V and J are TRBV6-1 and TRBJ2-7; D may be TRBD1 (6 bases). The germline gives CDR1 MNHNS, CDR2 SASEGT. The V gene lost 2 bases and the J gene lost 6 bases, with 17 bases spanning the gap. The CDR3 has 15 residues.

The gene calls are TRBV4-1 and TRBJ2-7; D remains ambiguous. The CDR3 spans 15 residues. The V end lost 1 base, the J end lost 4 bases, and 14 bases lay between the germline ends. Germline V gene sequence: CDR1 MGHRA, CDR2 YSYEKL. CDR3 loop: CASSQATLSNYEQYF. The CDR3 region has the DNA TGCGCCAGCAGCCAAGCCACTTTAAGTAATTACGAGCAGTACTTC.

The rearrangement joins TRBV3-1 (or the pseudogene TRBV3-2) to TRBJ2-5; the D gene is possibly TRBD1 (5 bases). The germline gives CDR1 LGHDT, CDR2 YNNKEL (reference sequence). V lost 5 bases, J lost 4 bases, and 17 bases lay in between. The CDR3 contains 15 residues. This chain's CDR3 is CASSAWTRTPETQYF. CDR3 DNA sequence: TGTGCCAGCAGCGCCTGGACACGGACCCCAGAGACCCAGTACTTC.

The chain joins TRBV11-1 to TRBJ2-5; 7 nucleotides match TRBD2. In germline, CDR1 is SGHAT, CDR2 FQDESV (reference sequence). The ends lost 4 bases at V and 4 bases at J; junction bases unmatched: 12. This CDR3 region has 16 residues. Here the CDR3 DNA reads TGTGCCAGCAGCTCCTTTGGCGGGGGTGAAGGAGAGACCCAGTACTTC. Residues: CASSSFGGGEGETQYF.

This clone was observed a few times. The chain couples TRBV5-4 to TRBJ2-2; possibly TRBD2 for D (6 bases). Germline V lookup: CDR1 SGHNT, CDR2 YYREEE (reference sequence). The CDR3 has 17 residues. Trimming cost V 4 bases and J 2 bases, with 18 bases left between them. The CDR3 sequence is CASSPPGRFGNTGELFF. CDR3 nucleotides: TGTGCCAGCAGCCCGCCTGGGAGGTTCGGTAACACCGGGGAGCTGTTTTTT.

The V gene is TRBV7-2, the J gene TRBJ1-1, with a possible D match to TRBD1 (5 bases). The CDR3 is 13 residues long. Germline assignment: CDR1 SGHTA and CDR2 FQGNSA. The V end lost 1 base, the J end lost 3 bases, and 6 bases lay between the germline ends. The chain's CDR3 is CASSLGGDTEAFF. Written as DNA, the CDR3 is TGTGCCAGCAGCTTAGGGGGGGACACTGAAGCTTTCTTT.

The chain employs TRBV18 and TRBJ2-3; no reliable D call. In germline, CDR1 is KGHSH, CDR2 LQKENI. Deletions cut 0 bases from V and 0 bases from J, with 7 bases between. This CDR3 region has 15 residues. The chain's CDR3 is CASSPPPISTDTQYF. The CDR3 bases are TGTGCCAGCTCACCACCTCCTATTAGCACAGATACGCAGTATTTT.

This clone occurred once. The chain is built from TRBV5-4 and TRBJ1-5; 10 bases are a match to TRBD1. V trimming: 2 bases; J trimming: 1 base; junction bases outside the gene matches: 9. This CDR3 has 18 amino acids. CDR1 SGHNT and CDR2 YYREEE come from the germline V gene (reference sequence). CDR3 loop: CASSFNWDRGASNQPQHF. For the CDR3, the DNA is TGTGCCAGCAGCTTCAATTGGGACAGGGGAGCGAGCAATCAGCCCCAGCATTTT.

The chain uses TRBV6-2 or TRBV6-3 and TRBJ1-2; 7 bases map to TRBD1. V lost 5 bases to trimming and J lost 8 bases; unmatched junction nucleotides: 2. CDR1 and CDR2 (germline): MNHEY, SVGEGT. The length of the CDR3 is 11 residues. CDR3 in amino acids: CASSQGGGYTF. The DNA of the CDR3 is TGTGCCAGCAGTCAGGGGGGCGGCTACACCTTC.

The chain employs TRBV28 and TRBJ2-2; the match to TRBD2 covers 9 bases. Per germline, CDR1 MDHEN and CDR2 SYDVKM. The CDR3 is 15 residues long. The ends lost 3 bases at V and 4 bases at J; junction bases unmatched: 3. CDR3 protein: CASSLSRGGTGELFF. For the CDR3, the DNA is TGTGCCAGCAGTTTGTCGCGGGGGGGCACCGGGGAGCTGTTTTTT.

The chain combines TRBV13 with TRBJ2-7; D gene unclear. Per the germline V gene, CDR1 is PRHDT and CDR2 is FYEKMQ (reference sequence). V shed 5 bases and J shed 7 bases, with 15 bases lying between them. This CDR3 is 13 amino acids long. CDR3 sequence reads: CASSLPKSREQYF. The DNA of the CDR3 is TGTGCCAGCAGCCTCCCCAAGTCTCGGGAGCAGTACTTC.

As for this clone: A read error may account for a junction end that differs from germline. The chain employs TRBV3-1 (or the pseudogene TRBV3-2) and TRBJ1-2; possibly TRBD1 for D (6 bases). This CDR3 comprises 14 residues. CDR1 LGHDT and CDR2 YNNKEL come from the germline V gene (reference sequence). The CDR3 coding sequence is TGTGCCAGCACCCAAAATGCAGGGGTCTATGGCTACACCTTC. Its translation is CASTQNAGVYGYTF.

This chain joins TRBV5-4 and TRBJ1-1, with 7 bases that match TRBD1. Germline lookup yields CDR1 SGHNT and CDR2 YYREEE (reference sequence). The ends lost 4 bases at V and 1 base at J; junction bases unmatched: 10. This CDR3 has 16 residues. The CDR3 reads CASSVHRGLPNTEAFF. CDR3 DNA sequence: TGTGCCAGCAGCGTCCACAGGGGACTCCCGAACACTGAAGCTTTCTTT.

The rearrangement links TRBV18 to TRBJ1-1; D perhaps matches TRBD1 (5 bases). V was shortened by 1 base and J by 4 bases, with 7 bases between the two germline ends. The CDR3 totals 13 residues. Germline V CDR1 and CDR2: KGHSH, LQKENI. The CDR3 nucleotides are TGTGCCAGCTCACCACGTGGGGCCACTGAAGCTTTCTTT. Its protein product is CASSPRGATEAFF.

This clone was observed once. The chain employs TRBV2 and TRBJ1-2, with 7 bases lining up with TRBD1. V was clipped by 4 bases and J by 7 bases; unmatched bases: 9. This CDR3 spans 14 amino acids. Germline assignment: CDR1 SNHLY and CDR2 FYNNEI. The CDR3 here is CASSGLTGRGGYTF. As DNA, the CDR3 is TGTGCCAGCAGTGGGCTGACAGGGAGAGGTGGCTACACCTTC.

The V gene is TRBV11-3, the J gene TRBJ2-1, with D perhaps matching TRBD1 (6 bases). This CDR3 spans 15 amino acids. Germline values: CDR1 SGHNT, CDR2 YENEEA. V was clipped by 2 bases and J by 1 base, with 9 bases between them. CDR3 sequence reads: CASSLRQGSYNEQFF. For the CDR3, the DNA is TGTGCCAGCAGCTTACGGCAGGGGTCCTACAATGAGCAGTTCTTC.

The genes are TRBV5-1 and TRBJ2-1; possibly TRBD2 for D (6 bases). The CDR3 has 13 residues. From germline, CDR1 is SGHRS and CDR2 YFSETQ. V lost 4 bases and J lost 6, with 11 bases in between. The CDR3 bases are TGCGCCAGCAGCCGGGGACTGGGCAATGAGCAGTTCTTC. Amino acids: CASSRGLGNEQFF.

V is TRBV7-9 and J is TRBJ2-5; possible D gene TRBD2, 8 bases. Germline CDR1 SEHNR, CDR2 FQNEAQ (reference sequence). Trimming removed 4 bases from V and 1 base from J, with 19 bases in between. The CDR3 totals 17 residues. The CDR3 loop reads CASSSRDRLASQETQYF. CDR3 bases: TGTGCCAGCAGCTCCCGGGACAGACTAGCGAGCCAAGAGACCCAGTACTTC.